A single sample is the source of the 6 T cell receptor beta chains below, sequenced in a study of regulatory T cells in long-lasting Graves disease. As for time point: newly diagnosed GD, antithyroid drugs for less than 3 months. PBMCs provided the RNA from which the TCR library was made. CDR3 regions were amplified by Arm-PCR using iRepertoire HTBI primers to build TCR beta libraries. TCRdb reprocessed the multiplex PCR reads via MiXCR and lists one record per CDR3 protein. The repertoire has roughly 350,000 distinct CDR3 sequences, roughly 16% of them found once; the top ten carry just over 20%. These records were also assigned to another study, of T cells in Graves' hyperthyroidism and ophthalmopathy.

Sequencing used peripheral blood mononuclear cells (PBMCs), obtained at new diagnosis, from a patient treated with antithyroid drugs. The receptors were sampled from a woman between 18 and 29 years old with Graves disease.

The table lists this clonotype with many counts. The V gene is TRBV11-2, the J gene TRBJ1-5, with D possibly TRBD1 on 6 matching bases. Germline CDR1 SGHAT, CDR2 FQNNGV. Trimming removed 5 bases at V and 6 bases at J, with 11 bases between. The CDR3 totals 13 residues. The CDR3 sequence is CASSTGTRQPQHF. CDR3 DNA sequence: TGTGCCAGCAGCACCGGGACACGTCAGCCCCAGCATTTT. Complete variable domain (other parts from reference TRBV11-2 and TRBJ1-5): EAGVAQSPRYKIIEKRQSVAFWCNPISGHATLYWYQQILGQGPKLLIQFQNNGVVDDSQLPKDRFSAERLKGVDSTLKIQPAKLEDSAVYLCASSTGTRQPQHFGDGTRLSIL.

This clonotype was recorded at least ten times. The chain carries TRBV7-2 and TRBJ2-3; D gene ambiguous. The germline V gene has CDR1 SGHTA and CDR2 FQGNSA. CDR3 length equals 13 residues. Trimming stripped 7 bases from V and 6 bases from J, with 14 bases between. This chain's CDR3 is CASTSLRSDTQYF. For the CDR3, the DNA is TGTGCCAGCACCTCACTCAGATCGGATACGCAGTATTTT.

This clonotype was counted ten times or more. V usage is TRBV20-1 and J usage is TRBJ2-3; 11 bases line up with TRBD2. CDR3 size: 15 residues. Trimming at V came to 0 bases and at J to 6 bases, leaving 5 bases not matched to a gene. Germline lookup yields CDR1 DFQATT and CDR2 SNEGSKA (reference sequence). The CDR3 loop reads CSAREIAGGPDTQYF. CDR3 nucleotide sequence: TGCAGTGCTAGAGAAATAGCGGGGGGGCCTGATACGCAGTATTTT.

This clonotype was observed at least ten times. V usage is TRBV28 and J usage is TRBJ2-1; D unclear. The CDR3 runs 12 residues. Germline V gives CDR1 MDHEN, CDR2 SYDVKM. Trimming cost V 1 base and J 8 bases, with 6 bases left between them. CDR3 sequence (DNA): TGTGCCAGCAGTTTATCGGGCTATGAGCAGTTCTTC. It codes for CASSLSGYEQFF.

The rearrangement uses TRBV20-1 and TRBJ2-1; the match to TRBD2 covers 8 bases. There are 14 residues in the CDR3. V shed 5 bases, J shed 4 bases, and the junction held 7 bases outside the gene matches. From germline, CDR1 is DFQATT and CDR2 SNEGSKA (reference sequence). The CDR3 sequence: CSALKRGHYNEQFF. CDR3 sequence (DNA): TGCAGTGCTCTCAAGCGGGGGCATTACAATGAGCAGTTCTTC.

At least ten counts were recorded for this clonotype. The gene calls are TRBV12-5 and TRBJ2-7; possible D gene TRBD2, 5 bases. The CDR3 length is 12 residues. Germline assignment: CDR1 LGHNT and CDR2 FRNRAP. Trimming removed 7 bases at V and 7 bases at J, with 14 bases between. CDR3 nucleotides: TGTGCTAGTGTCAATCTTAGGGAGGAGCAGTACTTC. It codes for CASVNLREEQYF.